These T cell receptor beta chains were read from a single sample in a study of blood T cell repertoires in COVID-19. Assay: immunoSEQ multiplex PCR; the TCRdb copy retains only in-frame clones and omits some. The sample lists 160,000 or so clones, 82% occurring once. Source material: peripheral blood. The receptors originated from an older woman with acute or convalescent COVID-19. CDR3s leave out the opening cysteine and the closing phenylalanine or tryptophan. Expanded clones are given a class, and other clones once, few, many or no size at all.

clone_size cdr3_length j_call v_call cdr3_aa
. 15 TRBJ1-5 TRBV6-2/TRBV6-3 ASSPGQGAYSNQPQH
. 11 TRBJ1-1 TRBV2 ASRADRNTEAF
. 12 TRBJ2-1 TRBV6-5 ASSYAGPYNEQF
few 15 TRBJ1-5 TRBV5-1 ASSLTSGDGANQPQH
. 14 TRBJ2-7 TRBV15 ATSREGTGESYEQY
. 10 TRBJ1-2 TRBV30 AWMGTGYGYT
. 12 TRBJ1-1 TRBV5-1 ASSLGQDDTEAF
. 13 TRBJ2-1 TRBV9 ASSPGTRVVGEQF
. 13 TRBJ2-5 TRBV7-9 ASSLMMGLAETQY
. 14 TRBJ1-4 TRBV18 ASSPTGGTTNEKLF
. 9 TRBJ1-1 TRBV6-2/TRBV6-3 ASSQGSEAF
few 13 TRBJ2-2 TRBV5-1 ASSSRTSDTGELF
. 13 TRBJ1-2 TRBV7-2 ASSLGSRVNYGYT
. 12 TRBJ1-1 TRBV11-2 ASSLAGGGTEAF
. 15 TRBJ2-1 TRBV4-1 ASSRSPGLGMYNEQF
. 12 TRBJ1-4 TRBV6-5 ASRGPTGNEKLF
. 12 TRBJ2-1 TRBV29-1 SVEGTSGGGEQF
. 17 TRBJ2-7 TRBV6-4 ASSRPGLAGGRTSYEQY
. 11 TRBJ1-2 TRBV28 ASVPDRMSGYT
. 12 TRBJ2-7 TRBV3-1/TRBV3-2 ASSQRTGVGEQY
. 14 TRBJ2-2 TRBV24-1 ATGQSSGGAHGELF
. 14 TRBJ2-2 TRBV27 ASSLIRTANTGELF
. 14 TRBJ2-7 TRBV2 ASSVSGGPPGYEQY
. 12 TRBJ1-2 TRBV6-1 ASSDGTANYGYT
. 11 TRBJ2-5 TRBV28 ASSSGQRKTQY
. 16 TRBJ2-5 TRBV24-1 ATSDPGTSGAFQETQY
. 12 TRBJ2-1 TRBV7-8 ASSSGLPYNEQF
. 13 TRBJ2-7 TRBV18 ASSASAGGPYEQY
. 14 TRBJ1-1 TRBV19 ASSIIGQGRGGEAF
. 16 TRBJ1-1 TRBV5-6 ASSLAGPGQGFSTEAF
. 13 TRBJ2-1 TRBV7-2 ASSPRLAGGNEQF
. 11 TRBJ1-2 TRBV25-1 ASSPRLPYGYT
. 14 TRBJ2-2 TRBV7-2 ASSLAAGALTGELF